These 20 T cell receptor beta chains originate from one sample sequenced in a study of PD-L1 blockade in urothelial cancer. The table came from immunoSEQ multiplex PCR; TCRdb's copy has only in-frame clones and leaves some out. The table has about 51,000 clones, 75% to 90% seen once. This sample comprised PBMCs, obtained around atezolizumab (anti-PD-L1) treatment. The source is a man aged 55 to 70 with urothelial cancer.

V is TRBV6-5 and J is TRBJ1-4, with TRBD1 as a possible D gene (6 bases). V lost 2 bases to trimming and J lost 4 bases, with 8 bases between them. This CDR3 region has 14 residues. Germline-derived CDR1 and CDR2 are MNHEY and SVGAGI. The CDR3 region has the DNA TGTGCCAGCAGTTACAGGGACATTAATGAAAAACTGTTTTTT. Its translation is CASSYRDINEKLFF.

The V gene is TRBV28, the J gene TRBJ2-7; tentatively, D is TRBD1 (5 bases). V shed 4 bases and J shed 4 bases, with 17 bases lying between them. This CDR3 comprises 15 residues. CDR1 MDHEN and CDR2 SYDVKM come from the germline V gene. Here the CDR3 DNA reads TGTGCCAGCAGTTCTCCGGGTCAGGGTTGGTACGAGCAGTACTTC. Amino acid sequence: CASSSPGQGWYEQYF.

The CDR3 region has the DNA TGTGCCAGCAGTGACCCCCGAGGTCCCAGGGACGAGCAGTACTTC. Its protein is CASSDPRGPRDEQYF. The rearrangement uses TRBV28 and TRBJ2-7, with D perhaps matching TRBD1 (5 bases). Trimming took 5 bases from V and 5 from J, leaving 19 bases between them. CDR1 is MDHEN and CDR2 is SYDVKM in the germline V gene. CDR3 size: 15 residues.

Here the CDR3 reads CASSARGGTTGNTIYF. In DNA form, the CDR3 reads TGTGCCAGCAGCGCTAGGGGGGGGACAACTGGAAACACCATATATTTT. J is TRBJ1-3 and V is TRBV9; weak D call: TRBD1 (6 bases). The CDR3 is made up of 16 amino acids. Germline CDR1 is SGDLS and CDR2 is YYNGEE. With 3 bases removed from V and 2 bases from J, the gap between germline ends came to 15 bases.

This clone was observed a single time. The chain recombines TRBV28 with TRBJ2-1; 7 nucleotides agree with TRBD1. Trimming at V came to 6 bases and at J to 8 bases, leaving 7 bases not matched to a gene. Looked up from germline, CDR1 is MDHEN and CDR2 is SYDVKM. The CDR3 consists of 13 residues. The CDR3 bases are TGTGCCAGCAGAACACAGGGGTACGATGAGCAGTTCTTC. It is translated as CASRTQGYDEQFF.

V gene TRBV4-2 combines with J gene TRBJ1-4; 8 nucleotides match TRBD1. Germline lookup yields CDR1 LGHNA and CDR2 YNFKEQ. The CDR3 is made up of 16 amino acids. With V trimmed by 0 bases and J by 8 bases, 8 bases remained unmatched. CDR3 in amino acids: CASSQDLRTGREKLFF. The CDR3, as DNA: TGTGCCAGCAGCCAAGATCTTCGGACAGGGCGAGAAAAACTGTTTTTT.

This clone was seen a handful of times. This chain connects TRBV6-1 to TRBJ1-2, with a tentative D call TRBD1 (5 bases). The CDR3 runs to 13 residues. Germline CDR1 is MNHNS and CDR2 is SASEGT. The V and J ends lost 7 bases and 4 bases respectively, with 13 bases between them. The CDR3 nucleotides are TGTGCCAGCACAAGGGGTACAGCCTATGGCTACACCTTC. Protein: CASTRGTAYGYTF.

The chain recombines TRBV11-1 with TRBJ1-3; no clear D. The CDR3 totals 13 residues. V was shortened by 2 bases and J by 4 bases, with 6 bases between the two germline ends. The germline CDR1 and CDR2 sequences are SGHAT and FQDESV (reference sequence). The CDR3 loop is CASSLTEGNTIYF. CDR3 DNA sequence: TGTGCCAGCAGCTTAACAGAAGGAAACACCATATATTTT.

The chain employs TRBV11-2 and TRBJ2-1; unclear D gene. The germline V gene encodes CDR1 SGHAT and CDR2 FQNNGV. The CDR3 is made up of 12 amino acids. Trimming removed 4 bases from V and 9 bases from J, with 10 bases in between. CDR3 amino acids: CASSYDIGEQFF. The CDR3 DNA reads as TGTGCCAGCAGCTACGATATCGGTGAGCAGTTCTTC.

The CDR3 coding sequence is TGTGCCAGCAGCCCCCGGCCGGAGTCGTACGAGCAGTACTTC. Its protein product is CASSPRPESYEQYF. The rearrangement uses TRBV9 and TRBJ2-7; D unclear. CDR1 is SGDLS and CDR2 is YYNGEE in the germline V gene. The CDR3 length is 14 residues. The V end lost 4 bases, the J end lost 4 bases, and 15 bases lay between the germline ends.

As DNA, the CDR3 is TGTGCCTGGAGTCACAGGGGGCGTGGGTCCGGGACCCAGTACTTC. It translates to CAWSHRGRGSGTQYF. V usage is TRBV30 and J usage is TRBJ2-5; 9 positions match TRBD1. J lost 7 bases, V lost 2 bases, and 11 bases had no gene match. The length of the CDR3 is 15 residues. Germline-derived CDR1 and CDR2 are GTSNPN and SVGIG (reference sequence). The full variable domain, rest sourced from reference TRBV30 and TRBJ2-5, is SQTIHQWPATLVQPVGSPLSLECTVEGTSNPNLYWYRQAAGRGLQLLFYSVGIGQISSEVPQNLSASRPQDRQFILSSKKLLLSDSGFYLCAWSHRGRGSGTQYFGPGTRLLVL.

The J gene is TRBJ2-7, the V gene TRBV30; D possibly corresponds to TRBD1 (6 bases). Looked up from germline, CDR1 is GTSNPN and CDR2 is SVGIG (reference sequence). CDR3 length equals 12 residues. V was pared by 5 bases and J by 0 bases, with 8 bases between. The CDR3 nucleotides read TGTGCCTGGGGACAGTCCTCCTACGAGCAGTACTTC. Protein: CAWGQSSYEQYF.

This rearrangement joins TRBV4-2 to TRBJ1-2; D ambiguous. Trimming left V 9 bases short and J 4 bases short, with 12 bases between. The CDR3 has 12 amino acids. Germline V lookup: CDR1 LGHNA, CDR2 YNFKEQ. The CDR3 loop is CASRNSGYGYTF. CDR3 coding DNA: TGTGCCAGTCGGAACTCGGGCTATGGCTACACCTTC.

This chain connects TRBV23-1 to TRBJ2-3, with 10 positions matching TRBD2. TRBV23-1 is marked as an open reading frame, function uncertain. The V gene end was trimmed by 5 bases and the J gene end by 4 bases; junction bases not matched to a gene: 9. The CDR3 is 16 residues long. The CDR3 reads CASSIAGGPRADTQYF. CDR3 bases: TGCGCCAGCAGTATAGCGGGAGGCCCAAGAGCAGATACGCAGTATTTT.

The DNA for the CDR3 is TGCGCCAGCAGCCCGACTGGCCAGACCAATCGGGCTTTCTTT. Translating gives CASSPTGQTNRAFF. This chain connects TRBV5-1 to TRBJ1-1; D remains ambiguous. The CDR3 covers 14 residues. The V end lost 4 bases, the J end lost 11 bases, and 21 bases lay between the germline ends. Per germline, CDR1 SGHRS and CDR2 YFSETQ.

The gene calls are TRBV10-3 and TRBJ1-5; 9 positions agree with TRBD1. Germline CDR1 ENHRY, CDR2 SYGVKD. V shed 6 bases and J 1 base; nucleotides not matched to a gene: 1. The CDR3 runs to 14 residues. The CDR3 DNA reads as TGTGCCATCAGAGGGACAGGGAGCAATCAGCCCCAGCATTTT. Translation: CAIRGTGSNQPQHF.

The chain uses TRBV5-1 and TRBJ2-1; TRBD1 agrees at 7 bases. The ends lost 0 bases at V and 3 bases at J; junction bases unmatched: 6. Germline values: CDR1 SGHRS, CDR2 YFSETQ. The CDR3 runs 16 residues. CDR3 nucleotides: TGCGCCAGCAGCTTGGATGGGACAGCCTTCTACAATGAGCAGTTCTTC. Encoded protein: CASSLDGTAFYNEQFF. The complete variable domain, with remaining parts taken from reference TRBV5-1 and TRBJ2-1, reads KAGVTQTPRYLIKTRGQQVTLSCSPISGHRSVSWYQQTPGQGLQFLFEYFSETQRNKGNFPGRFSGRQFSNSRSEMNVSTLELGDSALYLCASSLDGTAFYNEQFFGPGTRLTVL.

The chain joins TRBV9 to TRBJ2-3; 7 bases are a match to TRBD1. Per germline, CDR1 SGDLS and CDR2 YYNGEE. Unmatched junction bases numbered 12, after V lost 3 bases and J lost 5 bases. The CDR3 runs to 16 residues. This chain's CDR3 is CASSDRGYIAVDTQYF. DNA for the CDR3: TGTGCCAGCAGCGACAGGGGCTACATAGCAGTAGATACGCAGTATTTT. Filled out from reference TRBV9 and TRBJ2-3, the complete variable domain reads DSGVTQTPKHLITATGQRVTLRCSPRSGDLSVYWYQQSLDQGLQFLIQYYNGEERAKGNILERFSAQQFPDLHSELNLSSLELGDSALYFCASSDRGYIAVDTQYFGPGTRLTVL.

This chain connects TRBV13 to TRBJ2-1; D may be TRBD2 (7 bases). The CDR3 totals 14 residues. Trimming pared 8 bases from V and 7 bases from J, leaving 18 bases between. CDR1 and CDR2 from the germline V gene are PRHDT and FYEKMQ (reference sequence). CDR3 sequence: CASHVRGAGNEQFF. The CDR3 nucleotides read TGTGCCAGCCACGTTCGGGGGGCGGGGAATGAGCAGTTCTTC.

This clone has only one observation. The chain has TRBV2 and TRBJ2-1, with TRBD2 identical over 7 bases. The CDR3 covers 15 residues. Germline V gene lookup returns CDR1 SNHLY and CDR2 FYNNEI. V lost 10 bases to trimming and J lost 6 bases; unmatched junction nucleotides: 15. The CDR3 DNA reads TGTGCCACCATAAGGGACTACCCTCCGGTCAATGAGCAGTTCTTC. As protein: CATIRDYPPVNEQFF.